The sequence of this T cell receptor (beta chain) was determined in a study of Ad26.COV2.S vaccination and SARS-CoV-2 variants. Overall study findings and caveats: It was vaccine recipients, not placebo recipients, who had the higher spike-specific TCR breadth. Responses of spike-specific T cells (both CD8+ and CD4+) reportedly showed substantial breadth after vaccination. Comparability of non-spike TCR breadth was observed across vaccine and placebo recipients.

As to this clone: Its cognate antigen is unknown.

The CDR3 sequence is 15 residues long. Trimming took 1 base from V and 8 from J, leaving 17 bases between them. Germline V gene sequence: CDR1 LNHDA, CDR2 SQIVND (reference sequence). Profiled with immunoSEQ multiplex PCR; TCRdb holds only in-frame clones, not every one. The sample lists 300,000 to 350,000 clones; 70% to 90% were seen once. Treatment of the sample: some 20 received Ad26.COV2.S at low or high dose, single or two shots; roughly five received placebo; per-sample allocation not given. Collection of samples fell on day 63 after the first vaccine or placebo injection. What was given as vaccine was an Ad26 vector encoding Wuhan-strain SARS-CoV-2 spike.

The receptor's source is a person between 18 and 65 years old who received the Ad26.COV2.S COVID-19 vaccine or a placebo. The input for sequencing was peripheral blood, taken in a trial of Ad26.COV2.S vaccine versus placebo. The chain links TRBV19 to TRBJ1-2; D uncertain. The DNA of the CDR3 is TGTGCCAGTAGTATAGTCGGGCCGCCAGGAAGGGGCTACACCTTC. Encoded protein: CASSIVGPPGRGYTF.